The TCR beta chain under discussion was sequenced for a study of identical twins (dated by TCRdb to the mid-2010s). In terms of the full investigation: The study deep-sequenced TCR alpha and beta repertoires from monozygotic twins, unrelated adults of various ages and cord blood to test whether fetal clonotypes persist. Replicate twin experiments were performed at different times using different library preparation protocols to rule out contamination.

Overall results and qualifications from the work: In monozygotic twins, out-of-frame TCR alpha sharing was systematically underestimated by recombination models, although the models agreed with sharing between unrelated individuals. Out-of-frame TCR alpha sequences shared between twins showed an excess of low generation-probability sequences compared with coincidental sharing between unrelated individuals. Fewer insertions were carried by abundant cord blood beta clonotypes; a weaker similar trend was observed in young adult naive repertoires, while no such trend was observed in memory repertoires. Zero-insertion analyses could be partly confounded by invariant T cells such as MAIT and iNKT, though diverse VJ usage argued against such confounding for most clonotypes. Conclusions relied on cross-sectional statistical analysis, since the same donors could not be followed over many years. In beta out-of-frame sequences, excess twin sharing was weaker, because having fewer shared sequences lowered the signal-to-noise ratio.

Every donor was a healthy Caucasian. The researchers also sequenced three unrelated adults who were not twins: a male aged 18 to 30, a male aged 50 to 59, and a female aged 50 to 59. Miltenyi CD45RO+ enrichment and human naive T-cell isolation kits were used to isolate memory (CD45RO+) and naive T cells from PBMC. CDR1 and CDR2 are drawn from the germline V gene: MDHEN, SYDVKM. V is pared back by 6 bases and J by 0 bases, with 11 bases lying between the germline termini. The CDR3 runs 15 residues from the cysteine to the phenylalanine. This entry keeps only the CDR3 DNA: 45 bases, framed from base 1. Comments on this clonotype: Its binding antigen is unknown. Within one base of it there is no much larger clone, and no base qualities were kept.

Preparation of the library involved 5' RACE. The sequencer was an Illumina HiSeq 2000. Template switching added a universal primer binding site, and the final cDNA carried a unique molecular identifier that allowed TCR cDNA molecules to be counted accurately. First-strand cDNA for TCR alpha and beta chains was synthesized from specific primers in the conserved constant-segment region. To control for contamination, each cDNA library was double barcoded with a SMART-Mk sample barcode plus Illumina barcodes. TruSeq adapter sequences and Illumina sample barcodes were added in two successive PCR steps. The Illumina HiSeq platform was used with custom primers to sequence TCR alpha and beta cDNA libraries. As for how the authors treated the data: Raw reads were processed with MiGEC to extract unique molecular identifiers, and MiXCR was used to determine CDR3 positions. Recombination models were inferred per individual with the repgenHMM and IGoR tools using an EM algorithm. Shared clonotypes were analyzed with the tcR package in R, and sharing was normalized by the product of cloneset sizes. To study raw recombination free of thymic and clonal selection effects, out-of-frame nonproductive sequences were analyzed. TCRdb took the public reads, trimmed them with fastp at Q25, ran MiXCR for clone calling and kept in-frame beta chains. For every CDR3 protein sequence, its rows merge into one entry that carries the most common genes and DNA. These V and J calls derive from TCRdb rather than the authors' analysis. The sample table contains 420,000 or so distinct CDR3 sequences; only one count was recorded for about 18% of them. The ten largest clones represent 12% of the sample.

The receptor was derived from a man in his fifties in good health. Sequences were obtained from naive T cells sorted from blood. The cell subset or site tag for this specimen amounts to: cells isolated with a human naive T-cell isolation kit. The chain employs TRBV28 and TRBJ1-4, with a weak D call of TRBD1 (5 bases match). In nucleotides, the sequence is TGTGCCAGCAGCCTGACAGACGCAACTAATGAAAAACTGTTTTTT. This gives the protein CASSLTDATNEKLFF. Joined to the reference TRBV28 and TRBJ1-4 proteins, this CDR3 gives the full variable domain: DVKVTQSSRYLVKRTGEKVFLECVQDMDHENMFWYRQDPGLGLRLIYFSYDVKMKEKGDIPEGYSVSREKKERFSLILESASTNQTSMYLCASSLTDATNEKLFFGSGTQLSVL.